This record concerns one TCR beta chain sequence. Its antigen is unknown. The CDR3 runs to 14 residues. V gave up 0 bases and J gave up 8 bases; unmatched junction bases: 5. The germline V gene encodes CDR1 SGHRS and CDR2 YFSETQ. The data were taken from a study of T cell responses to AZD1222 COVID-19 vaccine. Sequencing used immunoSEQ multiplex PCR; TCRdb keeps in-frame clones, though not all of them. Of about 130,000 clones detected, 85% to 95% appear once; the ten largest clones hold roughly 9.1%. Study-wide results and limits: Only a handful of AZD1222 recipients were seropositive at baseline.

Material: peripheral blood, obtained on day 0 of AZD1222 vaccination. The sequence was obtained from an adult in good health. The rearrangement uses TRBV5-1 and TRBJ1-2; 9 nucleotides line up with TRBD1. CDR3 sequence: CASSLEGQGIGYTF. For the CDR3, the DNA is TGCGCCAGCAGCTTGGAGGGACAGGGCATCGGCTACACCTTC.